This T cell receptor (beta chain) comes out of a study of cytomegalovirus exposure and HLA in healthy donors. The CDR3 runs to 15 residues. Germline V gene lookup returns CDR1 MNHNS and CDR2 SASEGT. With 5 bases clipped from V and 5 bases from J, the junction kept 6 bases outside the gene matches. In the PCR, 60 Vbeta and 13 Jbeta primers were used. Generated by immunoSEQ multiplex PCR, the TCRdb table keeps only in-frame clones and is missing some. This sample contains some 120,000 clones. The sample taken for sequencing was PBMCs. The source is a young man in good health and CMV-seronegative. The chain has TRBV6-1 and TRBJ1-4; TRBD1 matches at 9 bases. The CDR3 reads CASSTSTGGNEKLFF. For the CDR3, the DNA is TGTGCCAGCAGTACATCGACAGGGGGGAATGAAAAACTGTTTTTT.